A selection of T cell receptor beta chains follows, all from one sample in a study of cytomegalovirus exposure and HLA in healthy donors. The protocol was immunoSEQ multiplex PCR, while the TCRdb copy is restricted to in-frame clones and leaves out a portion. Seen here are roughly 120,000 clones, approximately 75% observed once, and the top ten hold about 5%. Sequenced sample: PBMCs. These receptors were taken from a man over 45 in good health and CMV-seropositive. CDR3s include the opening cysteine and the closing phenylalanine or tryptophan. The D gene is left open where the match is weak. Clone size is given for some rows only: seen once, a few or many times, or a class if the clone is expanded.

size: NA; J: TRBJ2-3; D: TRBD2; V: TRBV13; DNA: TGTGCCAGCAGCTTGACTAGCGGGGGCAACACAGATACGCAGTATTTT; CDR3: CASSLTSGGNTDTQYF
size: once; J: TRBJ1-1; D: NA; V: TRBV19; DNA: TGTGCCAGTAGTATCTATCTGAACACTGAAGCTTTCTTT; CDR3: CASSIYLNTEAFF
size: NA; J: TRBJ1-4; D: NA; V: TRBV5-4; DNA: TGTGCCAGCAGCTCCAAGGACAGAGGCGATGAAAAACTGTTTTTT; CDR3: CASSSKDRGDEKLFF
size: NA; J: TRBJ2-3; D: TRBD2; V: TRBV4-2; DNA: TGTGCCAGCAAGATCAGCGGGACTAGCACAGATACGCAGTATTTT; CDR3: CASKISGTSTDTQYF
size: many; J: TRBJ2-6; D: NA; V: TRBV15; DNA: TGTGCCACCAGCGAGGGAACTGGGGCCAACGTCCTGACTTTC; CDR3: CATSEGTGANVLTF
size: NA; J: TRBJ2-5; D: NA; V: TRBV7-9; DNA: TGTGCCAGCAGCTTAGGGGGGACTTCTTGGGGAGAGACCCAGTACTTC; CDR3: CASSLGGTSWGETQYF
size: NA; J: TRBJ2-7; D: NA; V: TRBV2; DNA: TGTGCCAGCACCCTCCTAGACAGACGCTACGAGCAGTACTTC; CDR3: CASTLLDRRYEQYF
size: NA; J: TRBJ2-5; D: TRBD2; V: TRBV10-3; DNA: TGTGCCATCAGTGAGTCGATAGCGGGAGGTCAAGAGACCCAGTACTTC; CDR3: CAISESIAGGQETQYF
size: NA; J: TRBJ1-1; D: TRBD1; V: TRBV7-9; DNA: TGTGCCAGCAGCCGGGTCGGGACAGGGGGCGCGGCCACTGAAGCTTTCTTT; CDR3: CASSRVGTGGAATEAFF
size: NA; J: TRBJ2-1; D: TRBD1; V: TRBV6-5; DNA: TGTGCCAGCAGTTACTCCCTGGGACAGAAGGTGTTCTTC; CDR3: CASSYSLGQKVFF
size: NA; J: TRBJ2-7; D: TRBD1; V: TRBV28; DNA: TGTGCCAGCAGTTCCCGGGACAGGGTTTCCCCGTACTTC; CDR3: CASSSRDRVSPYF
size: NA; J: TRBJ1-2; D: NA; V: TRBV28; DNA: TGTGCCAGCGCGAAGTTAAACTTGGGGGGACCCTATGGCTACACCTTC; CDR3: CASAKLNLGGPYGYTF
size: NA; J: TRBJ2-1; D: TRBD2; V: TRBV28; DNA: TGTGCCAGCAGTTCAAACCAGCGGGGGGGATACAATGAGCAGTTCTTC; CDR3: CASSSNQRGGYNEQFF
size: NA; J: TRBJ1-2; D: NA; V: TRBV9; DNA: NA; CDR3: CASSPWTVGLGTF
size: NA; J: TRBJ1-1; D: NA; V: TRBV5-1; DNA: TGCGCCAGCAGCCCACCCGGAGAGGGTGGTGAAGCTTTCTTT; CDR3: CASSPPGEGGEAFF
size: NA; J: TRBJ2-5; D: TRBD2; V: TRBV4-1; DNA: TGCGCCAGCAGCCAAGATTGGAGCGGGGTGACCCAGTACTTC; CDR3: CASSQDWSGVTQYF
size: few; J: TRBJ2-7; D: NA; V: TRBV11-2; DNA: TGTGCCAGCAGCTTAGCAGGGTACGAGCAGTACTTC; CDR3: CASSLAGYEQYF
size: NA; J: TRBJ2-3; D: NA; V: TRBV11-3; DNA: TGTGCCAGCAGCTCGGGACATAGCACAGATACGCAGTATTTT; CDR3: CASSSGHSTDTQYF
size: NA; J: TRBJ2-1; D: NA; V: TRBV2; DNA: TGTGCCAGCAGTTCCTCCTCTTCCTACAATGAGCAGTTCTTC; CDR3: CASSSSSSYNEQFF
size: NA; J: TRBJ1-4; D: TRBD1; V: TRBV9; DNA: TGTGCCAGCAGCGCGGGACAGGGAGGCGAAAAACTGTTTTTT; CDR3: CASSAGQGGEKLFF
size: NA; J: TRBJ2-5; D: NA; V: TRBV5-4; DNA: TGTGCCAGCAGCTCGTTACAGGGCAAAGAGACCCAGTACTTC; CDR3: CASSSLQGKETQYF
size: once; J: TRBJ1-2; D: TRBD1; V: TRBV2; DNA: TGTGCCAGCAGCAGGGGGGATGGCTACACCTTC; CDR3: CASSRGDGYTF